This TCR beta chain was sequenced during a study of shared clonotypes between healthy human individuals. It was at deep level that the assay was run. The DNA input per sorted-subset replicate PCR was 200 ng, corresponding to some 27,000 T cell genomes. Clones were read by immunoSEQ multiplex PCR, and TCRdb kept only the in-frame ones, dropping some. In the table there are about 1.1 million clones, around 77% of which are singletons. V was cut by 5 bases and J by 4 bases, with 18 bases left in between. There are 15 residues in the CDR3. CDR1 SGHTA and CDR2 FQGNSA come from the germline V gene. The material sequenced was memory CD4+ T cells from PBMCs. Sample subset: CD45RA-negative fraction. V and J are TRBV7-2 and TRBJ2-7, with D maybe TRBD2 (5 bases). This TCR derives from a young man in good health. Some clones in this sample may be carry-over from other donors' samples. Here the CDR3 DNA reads TGTGCCAGCAGCGTGGTCTTCGGAGCGGAATACGAGCAGTACTTC. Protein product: CASSVVFGAEYEQYF. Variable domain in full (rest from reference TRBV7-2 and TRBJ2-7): GAGVSQSPSNKVTEKGKDVELRCDPISGHTALYWYRQSLGQGLEFLIYFQGNSAPDKSGLPSDRFSAERTGGSVSTLTIQRTQQEDSAVYLCASSVVFGAEYEQYFGPGTRLTVT.